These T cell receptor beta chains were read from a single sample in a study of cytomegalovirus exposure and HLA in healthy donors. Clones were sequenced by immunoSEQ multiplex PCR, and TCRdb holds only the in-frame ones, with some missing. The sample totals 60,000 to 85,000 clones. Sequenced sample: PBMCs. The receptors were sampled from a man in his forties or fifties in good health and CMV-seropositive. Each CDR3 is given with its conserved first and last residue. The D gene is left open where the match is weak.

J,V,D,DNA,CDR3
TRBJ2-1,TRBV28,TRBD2,TGTGCCACCCTTAAAGGCGGGAGTGGGTACAATGAGCAGTTCTTC,CATLKGGSGYNEQFF
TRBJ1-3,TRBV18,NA,TGTGCCAGCCTCTCACAGGGAGCTGGAAACACCATATATTTT,CASLSQGAGNTIYF
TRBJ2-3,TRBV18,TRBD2,TGTGCCAGCTCACCAAGGACTAGCGGGGGAACTTGGGGAGATACGCAGTATTTT,CASSPRTSGGTWGDTQYF
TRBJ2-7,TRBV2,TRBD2,TGTGCCAGCAGTTTTAGCGGGAGTTGGGGCGACGAGCAGTACTTC,CASSFSGSWGDEQYF
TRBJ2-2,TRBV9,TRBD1,TGTGCCACGAAAGGAGCAGGGGGCGGGGAGCTGTTTTTT,CATKGAGGGELFF
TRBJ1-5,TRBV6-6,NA,TGTGCCAGCAGTTACTCCAGGGAAGGCAATCAGCCCCAGCATTTT,CASSYSREGNQPQHF
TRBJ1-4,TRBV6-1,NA,TGTGCCAGCAAGTCGACAGGAACAACTAATGAAAAACTGTTTTTT,CASKSTGTTNEKLFF
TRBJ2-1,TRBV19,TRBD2,TGTGCCAGTAGTCTGGCGGGGGAGGGTGAGCAGTTCTTC,CASSLAGEGEQFF
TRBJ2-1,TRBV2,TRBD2,TGTGCCAGCAGCCCCGGCAGAGCGGGAGGGCGGAATGAGCAGTTCTTC,CASSPGRAGGRNEQFF
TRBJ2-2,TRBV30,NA,TGTGCCTGGAGGGAAGGGGTAGGGTCCGGGGAGCTGTTTTTT,CAWREGVGSGELFF
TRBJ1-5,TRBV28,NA,TGTGCCAGCAGTTGGGGGGAAGTAAATCAGCCCCAGCATTTT,CASSWGEVNQPQHF
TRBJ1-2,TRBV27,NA,TGTGCCAGCAGTTTATCGGGAGGCGGGATCTATGGCTACACCTTC,CASSLSGGGIYGYTF
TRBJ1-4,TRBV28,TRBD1,TGTGCCAGCTTCACCGGGGGACAGGGGGTAACTAATGAAAAACTGTTTTTT,CASFTGGQGVTNEKLFF
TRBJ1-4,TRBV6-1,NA,TGTGCCAGTCAAAAAGAGGGGGAGAATGAAAAACTGTTTTTT,CASQKEGENEKLFF
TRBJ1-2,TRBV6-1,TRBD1,TGTGCCAGCAGTCGACAGGGGATGAGTTATGGCTACACCTTC,CASSRQGMSYGYTF
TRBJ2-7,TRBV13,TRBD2,TGTGCCAGCAGCTTAGAAGTTGGCGGGAGGGACTACGAGCAGTACTTC,CASSLEVGGRDYEQYF
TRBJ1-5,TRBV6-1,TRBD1,TGTGCCAGCAGCTACACGACAGGGACCTATCAGCCCCAGCATTTT,CASSYTTGTYQPQHF
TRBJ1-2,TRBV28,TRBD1,TGTGCCAGCAGTCTCCCAAGGGGGCGCGGCTACACCTTC,CASSLPRGRGYTF
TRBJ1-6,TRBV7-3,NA,TGTGCCAGCAGCTTGGCCCCGGGATCCTCTTCACCCCTCCACTTT,CASSLAPGSSSPLHF
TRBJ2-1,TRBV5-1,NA,TGCGCCAGCAGCTTGGGTGGGCATGAGCAGTTCTTC,CASSLGGHEQFF
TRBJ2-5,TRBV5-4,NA,TGTGCCAGCAGCCAGGGTGTCGGGGAGACCCAGTACTTC,CASSQGVGETQYF
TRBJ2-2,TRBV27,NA,TGTGCCAGCAGTTTATGGGGCGCGAACACCGGGGAGCTGTTTTTT,CASSLWGANTGELFF
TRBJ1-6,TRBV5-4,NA,TGTGCCAGCAGCCCCACAGGGAATTCACCCCTCCACTTT,CASSPTGNSPLHF
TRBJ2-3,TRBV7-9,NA,TGTGCCAGCAGCTTAGATTCGGGACTCCACACAGATACGCAGTATTTT,CASSLDSGLHTDTQYF
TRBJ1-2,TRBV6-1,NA,TGTGCCAGCAGTGTACGCGGGGGTCCGTTTAACTATGGCTACACCTTC,CASSVRGGPFNYGYTF
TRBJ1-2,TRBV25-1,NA,TGTGCCAGCAGTCAGACAGGTTCGGGGGGCTATGGCTACACCTTC,CASSQTGSGGYGYTF
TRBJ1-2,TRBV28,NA,TGTGCCAGCAGGAGATATGGCTACACCTTC,CASRRYGYTF
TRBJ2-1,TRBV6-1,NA,TGTGCCAGCAGTGTCAAGGGGGGGGTCAATGAGCAGTTCTTC,CASSVKGGVNEQFF
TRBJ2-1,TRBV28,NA,TGTGCCAGCGGCCTTACCAATGACAATGAGCAGTTCTTC,CASGLTNDNEQFF
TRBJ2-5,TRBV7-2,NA,TGTGCCAGCAGCATCCACAGGGAAGAGACCCAGTACTTC,CASSIHREETQYF
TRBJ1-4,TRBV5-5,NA,TGTGCCAGCAGCTTGGGGGGGCTCGATGAAAAACTGTTTTTT,CASSLGGLDEKLFF
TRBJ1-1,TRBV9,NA,TGTGCCAGCAGCGCCGCGGGAAACACTGAAGCTTTCTTT,CASSAAGNTEAFF
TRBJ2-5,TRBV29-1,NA,TGCAGCGTTGAGGGCAGGGTGGAGACCCAGTACTTC,CSVEGRVETQYF
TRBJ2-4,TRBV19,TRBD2,TGTGCCAGTAGCTGGACTAGCGGGGGGTACCTAGCCAAAAACATTCAGTACTTC,CASSWTSGGYLAKNIQYF
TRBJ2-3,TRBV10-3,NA,TGTGCCATCAGTGAGTTGGGGCGGGGTAGCACAGATACGCAGTATTTT,CAISELGRGSTDTQYF
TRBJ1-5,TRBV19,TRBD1,TGTGCCAGTAGTATGCTGGACAGGGGGTACAGTCAGCCCCAGCATTTT,CASSMLDRGYSQPQHF
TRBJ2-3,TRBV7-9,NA,TGTGCCAGCAGCTCCTTTGAACGGAGGGATACGCAGTATTTT,CASSSFERRDTQYF
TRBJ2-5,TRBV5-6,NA,TGTGCCAGCAGCTGGTCCGGTGAGACCCAGTACTTC,CASSWSGETQYF
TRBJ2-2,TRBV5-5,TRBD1,TGTGCCAGCAGTCACAGGGGGTTGACCGGGGAGCTGTTTTTT,CASSHRGLTGELFF
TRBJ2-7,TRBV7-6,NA,TGTGCCAGCAGCTTAGGCGCGGGTCACGAGCAGTACTTC,CASSLGAGHEQYF
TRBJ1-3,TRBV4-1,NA,TGCGCCAGCAGCCAAGTAGCGTCCAGCTCTGGAAACACCATATATTTT,CASSQVASSSGNTIYF
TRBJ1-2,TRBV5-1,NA,TGCGCCAGCAGCTTGGACGGGAACTATGGCTACACCTTC,CASSLDGNYGYTF
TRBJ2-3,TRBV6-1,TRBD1,TGTGCCAGCAGACGGGACAGCCGTAGCACAGATACGCAGTATTTT,CASRRDSRSTDTQYF
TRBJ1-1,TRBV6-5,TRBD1,TGTGCCAGCAGTTACCCCGGGACAGGGAGAGCTTTCTTT,CASSYPGTGRAFF
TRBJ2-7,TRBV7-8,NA,TGTGCCAGCAGCTATGGGGGCCGCCAGAGCTCCTACGAGCAGTACTTC,CASSYGGRQSSYEQYF
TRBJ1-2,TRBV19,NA,TGTGCCAGTAGTGATACGGGACTCTATGGCTACACCTTC,CASSDTGLYGYTF
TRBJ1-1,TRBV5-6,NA,TGTGCCAGCAGCTTGGTTCCGAGCGCTGAAGCTTTCTTT,CASSLVPSAEAFF
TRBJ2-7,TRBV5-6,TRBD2,TGTGCCAGCAGCCCGGGACTAGCGGGTCGGCGCGAGCAGTACTTC,CASSPGLAGRREQYF
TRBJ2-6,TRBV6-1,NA,TGTGCCAGCAGCGGACAAAGCTCTGGGGCCAACGTCCTGACTTTC,CASSGQSSGANVLTF
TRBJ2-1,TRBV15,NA,TGTGCCACCAGCAGTCTCCGGACACAGCAGTTCTTC,CATSSLRTQQFF
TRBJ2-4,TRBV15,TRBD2,TGTGCCACCAGCAGAGATCGGACTAGCGGGGACCTGGACATTCAGTACTTC,CATSRDRTSGDLDIQYF
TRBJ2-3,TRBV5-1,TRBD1,TGCGCCAGCAACCAGGGGGCGCAGAGGGATACGCAGTATTTT,CASNQGAQRDTQYF
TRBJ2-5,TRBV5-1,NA,TGCGCCAGCAGCTCCAACTCCTACCTTGAGACCCAGTACTTC,CASSSNSYLETQYF
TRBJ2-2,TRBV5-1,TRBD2,TGCGCCAGCTCCATTCCGCCGGGCGGGGGGAACACCGGGGAGCTGTTTTTT,CASSIPPGGGNTGELFF
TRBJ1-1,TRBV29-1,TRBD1,TGCAGCGTTGAAGGGGGGACAGCTGAAGCTTTCTTT,CSVEGGTAEAFF
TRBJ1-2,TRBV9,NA,TGTGCCAGCAGCCCGGACCGGGACATAAGGGACTATGGCTACACCTTC,CASSPDRDIRDYGYTF
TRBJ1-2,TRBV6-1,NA,TGTGCCAGCAATTCGGGGGGAGGTGACTATGGCTACACCTTC,CASNSGGGDYGYTF
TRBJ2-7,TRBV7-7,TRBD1,TGTGCCAGCAGCCCGGGACAGGGATACGAGCAGTACTTC,CASSPGQGYEQYF
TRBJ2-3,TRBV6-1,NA,TGTGCCAGCAGTGTTAGCGGAGGGAGCACAGATACGCAGTATTTT,CASSVSGGSTDTQYF
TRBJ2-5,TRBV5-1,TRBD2,TGCGCCAGCAGCTTGGAGCTAGCGGCGAGCCAAGAGACCCAGTACTTC,CASSLELAASQETQYF